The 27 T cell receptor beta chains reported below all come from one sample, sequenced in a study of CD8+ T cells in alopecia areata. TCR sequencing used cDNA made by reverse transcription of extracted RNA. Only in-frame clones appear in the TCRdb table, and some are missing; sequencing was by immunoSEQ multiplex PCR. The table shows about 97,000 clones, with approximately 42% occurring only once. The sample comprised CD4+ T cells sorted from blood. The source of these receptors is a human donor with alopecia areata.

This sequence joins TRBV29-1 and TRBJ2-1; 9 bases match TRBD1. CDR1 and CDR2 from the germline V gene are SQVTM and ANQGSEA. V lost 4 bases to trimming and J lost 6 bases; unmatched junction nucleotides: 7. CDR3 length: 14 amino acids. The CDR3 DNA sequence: TGCAGCGTTGTAAGGACAGGGGCTCGCAATGAGCAGTTCTTC. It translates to CSVVRTGARNEQFF.

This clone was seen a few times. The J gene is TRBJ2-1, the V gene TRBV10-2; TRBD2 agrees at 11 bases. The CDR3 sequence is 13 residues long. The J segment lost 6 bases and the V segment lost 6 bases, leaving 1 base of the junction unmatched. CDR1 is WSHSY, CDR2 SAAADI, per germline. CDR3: CASRGTSGNEQFF. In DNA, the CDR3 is TGCGCCAGCAGGGGGACTAGCGGCAATGAGCAGTTCTTC.

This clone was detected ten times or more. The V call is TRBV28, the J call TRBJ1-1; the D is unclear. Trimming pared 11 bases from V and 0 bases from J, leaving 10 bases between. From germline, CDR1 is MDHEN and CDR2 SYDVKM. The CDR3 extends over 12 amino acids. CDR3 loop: CACYSMNTEAFF. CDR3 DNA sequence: TGTGCCTGCTACTCTATGAACACTGAAGCTTTCTTT.

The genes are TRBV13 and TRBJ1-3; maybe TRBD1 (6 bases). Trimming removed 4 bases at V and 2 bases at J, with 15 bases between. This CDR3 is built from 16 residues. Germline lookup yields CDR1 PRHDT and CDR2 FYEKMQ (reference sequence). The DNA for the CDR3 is TGTGCCAGCAGCTATGGGACAACCAGGGCTGGAAACACCATATATTTT. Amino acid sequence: CASSYGTTRAGNTIYF.

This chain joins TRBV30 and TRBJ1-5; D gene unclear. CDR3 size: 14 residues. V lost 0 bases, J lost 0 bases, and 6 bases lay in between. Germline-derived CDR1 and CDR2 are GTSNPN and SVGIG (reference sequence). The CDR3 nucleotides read TGTGCCTGGAGTGTGACGGGTAGCAATCAGCCCCAGCATTTT. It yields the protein CAWSVTGSNQPQHF.

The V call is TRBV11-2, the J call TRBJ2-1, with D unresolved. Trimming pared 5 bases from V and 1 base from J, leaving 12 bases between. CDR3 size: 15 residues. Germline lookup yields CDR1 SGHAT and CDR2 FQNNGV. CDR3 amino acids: CASSRARNSYNEQFF. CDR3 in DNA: TGTGCCAGCAGCCGAGCACGGAATTCCTACAATGAGCAGTTCTTC.

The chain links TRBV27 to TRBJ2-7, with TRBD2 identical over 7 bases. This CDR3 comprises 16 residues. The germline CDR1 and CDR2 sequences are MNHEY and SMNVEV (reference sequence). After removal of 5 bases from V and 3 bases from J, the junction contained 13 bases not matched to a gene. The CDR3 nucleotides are TGTGCCAGCAGTACAATCGGGACGGGGGGTCACTACGAGCAGTACTTC. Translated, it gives CASSTIGTGGHYEQYF.

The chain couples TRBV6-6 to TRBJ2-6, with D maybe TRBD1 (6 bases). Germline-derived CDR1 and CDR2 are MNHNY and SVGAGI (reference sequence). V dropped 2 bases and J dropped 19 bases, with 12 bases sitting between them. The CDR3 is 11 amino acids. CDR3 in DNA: TGTGCCAGCAGTTACGGGGGCCCAGTAACTTTC. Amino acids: CASSYGGPVTF.

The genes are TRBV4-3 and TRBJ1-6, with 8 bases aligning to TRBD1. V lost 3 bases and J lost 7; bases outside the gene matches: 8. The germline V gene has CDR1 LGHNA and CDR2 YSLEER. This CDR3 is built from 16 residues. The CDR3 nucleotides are TGCGCCAGCAGCCACGGGACAGGCCGAAACAATTCACCCCTCCACTTT. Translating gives CASSHGTGRNNSPLHF.

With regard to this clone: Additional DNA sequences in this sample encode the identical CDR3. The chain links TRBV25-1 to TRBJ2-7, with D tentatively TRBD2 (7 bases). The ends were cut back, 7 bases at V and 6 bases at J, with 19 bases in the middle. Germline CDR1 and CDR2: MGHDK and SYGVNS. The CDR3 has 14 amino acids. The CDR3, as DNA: TGTGCCAGCACGGTCGGGGGGCGGGCCACCGAGCAGTACTTC. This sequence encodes CASTVGGRATEQYF.

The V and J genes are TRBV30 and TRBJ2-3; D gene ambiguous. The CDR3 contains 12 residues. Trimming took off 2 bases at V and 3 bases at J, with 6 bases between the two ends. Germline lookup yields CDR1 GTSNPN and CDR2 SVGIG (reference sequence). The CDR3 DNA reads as TGTGCCTGGAGTAAAGTAACAGATACGCAGTATTTT. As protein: CAWSKVTDTQYF.

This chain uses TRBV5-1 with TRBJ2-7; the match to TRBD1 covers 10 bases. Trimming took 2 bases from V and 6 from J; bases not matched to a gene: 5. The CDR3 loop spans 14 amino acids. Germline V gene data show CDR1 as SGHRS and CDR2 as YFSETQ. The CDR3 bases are TGCGCCAGCAGCTTTGACAGGGGGCGCGGCGAGCAGTACTTC. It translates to CASSFDRGRGEQYF.

The DNA for the CDR3 is TGTGCCAGCAGAGGATCAGCTGAGCAGTTCTTC. Translating it yields CASRGSAEQFF. The gene calls are TRBV2 and TRBJ2-1; D gene unclear. The CDR3 runs 11 residues. Looked up from germline, CDR1 is SNHLY and CDR2 is FYNNEI. With 6 bases removed from V and 9 bases from J, the gap between germline ends came to 9 bases.

In DNA, the CDR3 is TGTGCCAGTACCAAGACTAGCGGGAGTATCGAGCAGTACTTC. Amino acid sequence: CASTKTSGSIEQYF. This chain joins TRBV2 and TRBJ2-7; the match to TRBD2 covers 12 bases. The V gene's germline CDR1 is SNHLY and CDR2 FYNNEI. The CDR3 totals 14 residues. The junction had 9 bases not matched to a gene; V was cut back by 9 bases and J by 6 bases.

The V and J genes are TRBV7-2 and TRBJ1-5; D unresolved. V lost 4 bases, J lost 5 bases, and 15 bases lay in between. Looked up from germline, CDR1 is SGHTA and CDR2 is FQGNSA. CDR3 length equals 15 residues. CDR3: CASSWSPGGYQPQHF. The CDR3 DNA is TGTGCCAGCAGCTGGTCGCCCGGAGGCTATCAGCCCCAGCATTTT.

The CDR3 DNA is TGTGCCAGCAGCTTAAGCTCTAACTATGGCTACACCTTC. Protein sequence: CASSLSSNYGYTF. V gene TRBV7-3 combines with J gene TRBJ1-2; D ambiguous. The CDR3 consists of 13 residues. CDR1 and CDR2 (germline): SGHTA, FQGTGA. The V gene lost 1 base and the J gene lost 0 bases, with 3 bases spanning the gap.

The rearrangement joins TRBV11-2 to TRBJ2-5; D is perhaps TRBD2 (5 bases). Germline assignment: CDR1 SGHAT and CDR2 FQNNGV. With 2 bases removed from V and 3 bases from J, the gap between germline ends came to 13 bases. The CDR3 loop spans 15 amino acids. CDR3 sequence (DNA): TGTGCCAGCAGCTTAAGTTCGCGGGCAAAAGAGACCCAGTACTTC. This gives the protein CASSLSSRAKETQYF. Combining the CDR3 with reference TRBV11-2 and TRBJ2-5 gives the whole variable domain EAGVAQSPRYKIIEKRQSVAFWCNPISGHATLYWYQQILGQGPKLLIQFQNNGVVDDSQLPKDRFSAERLKGVDSTLKIQPAKLEDSAVYLCASSLSSRAKETQYFGPGTRLLVL.

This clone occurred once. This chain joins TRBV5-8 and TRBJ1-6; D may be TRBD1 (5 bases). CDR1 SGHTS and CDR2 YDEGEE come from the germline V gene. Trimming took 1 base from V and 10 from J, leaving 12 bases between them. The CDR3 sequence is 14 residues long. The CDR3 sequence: CASSLSQGNSPLHF. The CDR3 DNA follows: TGTGCCAGCAGCTTGAGCCAGGGAAACTCACCCCTCCACTTT.

The CDR3 DNA follows: TGTGCCAGCAGCTCCCCCGGGGAGCGTCAGACCCAGTACTTC. As protein: CASSSPGERQTQYF. The chain employs TRBV5-4 and TRBJ2-5, with D perhaps matching TRBD2 (5 bases). Trimming left V 3 bases short and J 6 bases short, with 15 bases between. The length of the CDR3 is 14 residues. CDR1 and CDR2 (germline): SGHNT, YYREEE (reference sequence). The entire variable domain, with the rest obtained from reference TRBV5-4 and TRBJ2-5, is as follows: ETGVTQSPTHLIKTRGQQVTLRCSSQSGHNTVSWYQQALGQGPQFIFQYYREEENGRGNFPPRFSGLQFPNYSSELNVNALELDDSALYLCASSSPGERQTQYFGPGTRLLVL.

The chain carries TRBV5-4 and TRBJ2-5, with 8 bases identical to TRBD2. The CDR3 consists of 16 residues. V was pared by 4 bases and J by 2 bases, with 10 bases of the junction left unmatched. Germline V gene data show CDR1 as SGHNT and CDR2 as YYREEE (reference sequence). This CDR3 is CASSLDRRGGQETQYF. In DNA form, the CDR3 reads TGTGCCAGCAGCCTCGATCGCCGCGGGGGGCAAGAGACCCAGTACTTC.

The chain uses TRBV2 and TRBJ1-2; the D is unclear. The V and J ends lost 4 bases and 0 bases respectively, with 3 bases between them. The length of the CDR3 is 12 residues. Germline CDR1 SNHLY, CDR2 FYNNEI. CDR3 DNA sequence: TGTGCCAGCAGTGGGACTAACTATGGCTACACCTTC. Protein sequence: CASSGTNYGYTF.

CDR3 DNA: TGTGCCAGCAGTTTAGGGGCTAGGGTTCAGCCCCAGCATTTT. It specifies CASSLGARVQPQHF. This chain links TRBV28 with TRBJ1-5; D possibly corresponds to TRBD1 (5 bases). Germline V lookup: CDR1 MDHEN, CDR2 SYDVKM. Trimming left V 2 bases short and J 6 bases short, with 11 bases between. CDR3 size: 14 residues.

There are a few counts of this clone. The CDR3 DNA is TGCAGCGTCGCCGGGACAGACTATGGCTACACCTTC. The encoded protein is CSVAGTDYGYTF. The J gene is TRBJ1-2, the V gene TRBV29-1; 7 positions agree with TRBD1. This CDR3 is 12 amino acids long. CDR1 is SQVTM, CDR2 ANQGSEA, per germline. Trimming at V came to 6 bases and at J to 3 bases, leaving 4 bases not matched to a gene.

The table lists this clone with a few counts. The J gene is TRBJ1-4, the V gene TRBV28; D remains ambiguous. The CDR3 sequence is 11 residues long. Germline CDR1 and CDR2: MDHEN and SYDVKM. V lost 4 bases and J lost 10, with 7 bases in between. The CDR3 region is CASSSSRKLFF. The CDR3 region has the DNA TGTGCCAGCAGTTCTTCAAGAAAACTGTTTTTT.

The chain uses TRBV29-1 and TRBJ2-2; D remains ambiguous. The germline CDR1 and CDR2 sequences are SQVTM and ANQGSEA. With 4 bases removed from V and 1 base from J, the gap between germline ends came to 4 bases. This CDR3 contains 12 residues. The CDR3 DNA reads TGCAGCGTTGGACGGAACACCGGGGAGCTGTTTTTT. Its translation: CSVGRNTGELFF.

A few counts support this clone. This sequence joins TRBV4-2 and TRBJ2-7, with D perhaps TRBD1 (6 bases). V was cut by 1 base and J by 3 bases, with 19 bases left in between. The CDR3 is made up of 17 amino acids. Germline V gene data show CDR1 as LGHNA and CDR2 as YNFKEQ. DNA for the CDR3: TGTGCCAGCAGCCAAGGGGAGATGGCCGGGACACTCTACGAGCAGTACTTC. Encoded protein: CASSQGEMAGTLYEQYF.

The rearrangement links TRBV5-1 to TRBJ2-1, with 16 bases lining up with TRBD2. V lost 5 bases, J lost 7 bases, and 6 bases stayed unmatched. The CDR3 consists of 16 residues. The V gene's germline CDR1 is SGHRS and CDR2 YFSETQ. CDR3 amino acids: CASSKPGLAGGNEQFF. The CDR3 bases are TGCGCCAGCAGTAAGCCGGGACTAGCGGGAGGGAATGAGCAGTTCTTC. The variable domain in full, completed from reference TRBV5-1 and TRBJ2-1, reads KAGVTQTPRYLIKTRGQQVTLSCSPISGHRSVSWYQQTPGQGLQFLFEYFSETQRNKGNFPGRFSGRQFSNSRSEMNVSTLELGDSALYLCASSKPGLAGGNEQFFGPGTRLTVL.